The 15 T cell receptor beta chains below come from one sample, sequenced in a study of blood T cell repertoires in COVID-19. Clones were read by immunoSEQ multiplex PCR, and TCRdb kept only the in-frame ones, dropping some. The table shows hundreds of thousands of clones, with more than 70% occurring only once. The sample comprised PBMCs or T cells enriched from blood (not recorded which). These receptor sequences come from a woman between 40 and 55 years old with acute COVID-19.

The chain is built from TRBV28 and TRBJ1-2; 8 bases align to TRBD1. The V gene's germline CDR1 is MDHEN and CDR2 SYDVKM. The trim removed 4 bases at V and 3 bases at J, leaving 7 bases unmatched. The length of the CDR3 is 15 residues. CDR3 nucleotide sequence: TGTGCCAGCAGTTCTGGACAGGGCCCCTACTATGGCTACACCTTC. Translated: CASSSGQGPYYGYTF.

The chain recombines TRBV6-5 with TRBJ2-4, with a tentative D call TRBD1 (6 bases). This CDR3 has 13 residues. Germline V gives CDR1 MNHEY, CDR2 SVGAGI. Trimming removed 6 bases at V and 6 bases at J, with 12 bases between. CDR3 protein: CASRAPRGNIQYF. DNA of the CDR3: TGTGCCAGCAGAGCACCCAGGGGAAACATTCAGTACTTC.

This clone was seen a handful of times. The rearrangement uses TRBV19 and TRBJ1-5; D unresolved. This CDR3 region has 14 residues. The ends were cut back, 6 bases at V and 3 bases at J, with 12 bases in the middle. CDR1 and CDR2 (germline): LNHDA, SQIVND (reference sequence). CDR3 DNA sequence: TGTGCCAGTAGAAACGGACTGGTCAATCAGCCCCAGCATTTT. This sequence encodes CASRNGLVNQPQHF. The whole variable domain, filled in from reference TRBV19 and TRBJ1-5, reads DGGITQSPKYLFRKEGQNVTLSCEQNLNHDAMYWYRQDPGQGLRLIYYSQIVNDFQKGDIAEGYSVSREKKESFPLTVTSAQKNPTAFYLCASRNGLVNQPQHFGDGTRLSIL.

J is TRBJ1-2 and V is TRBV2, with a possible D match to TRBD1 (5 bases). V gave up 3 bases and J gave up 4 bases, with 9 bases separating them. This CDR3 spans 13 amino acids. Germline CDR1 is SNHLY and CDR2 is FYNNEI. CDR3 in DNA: TGTGCCAGCAGTGAGTCAGGGCTCTATGGCTACACCTTC. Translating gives CASSESGLYGYTF.

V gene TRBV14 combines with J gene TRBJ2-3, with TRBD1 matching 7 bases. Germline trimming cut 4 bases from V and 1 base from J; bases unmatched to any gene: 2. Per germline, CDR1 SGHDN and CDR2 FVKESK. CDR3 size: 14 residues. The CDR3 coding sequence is TGTGCCAGCAGCCTAACAGGGGGCACAGATACGCAGTATTTT. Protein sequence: CASSLTGGTDTQYF.

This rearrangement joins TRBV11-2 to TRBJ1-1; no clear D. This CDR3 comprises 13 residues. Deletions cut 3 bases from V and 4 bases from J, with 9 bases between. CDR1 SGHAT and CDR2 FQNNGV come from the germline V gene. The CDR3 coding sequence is TGTGCCAGCAGCTTGCGGAGGACCACTGAAGCTTTCTTT. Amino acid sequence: CASSLRRTTEAFF.

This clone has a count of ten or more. CDR3 nucleotide sequence: TGTGCCAGCAGTTCGGCCGGGACAGGATATAGCAATCAGCCCCAGCATTTT. Protein sequence: CASSSAGTGYSNQPQHF. The chain combines TRBV28 with TRBJ1-5; 8 bases align to TRBD1. V trimming: 4 bases; J trimming: 0 bases; junction bases outside the gene matches: 8. Germline values: CDR1 MDHEN, CDR2 SYDVKM. This CDR3 is 17 amino acids long.

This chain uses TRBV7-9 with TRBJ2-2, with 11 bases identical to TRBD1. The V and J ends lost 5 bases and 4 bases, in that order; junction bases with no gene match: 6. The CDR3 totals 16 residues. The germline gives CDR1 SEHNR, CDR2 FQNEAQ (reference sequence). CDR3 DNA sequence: TGTGCCAGCAGCACGGGGACAGGGGGATTCACCGGGGAGCTGTTTTTT. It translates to CASSTGTGGFTGELFF. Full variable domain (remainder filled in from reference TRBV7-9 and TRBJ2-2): DTGVSQNPRHKITKRGQNVTFRCDPISEHNRLYWYRQTLGQGPEFLTYFQNEAQLEKSRLLSDRFSAERPKGSFSTLEIQRTEQGDSAMYLCASSTGTGGFTGELFFGEGSRLTVL.

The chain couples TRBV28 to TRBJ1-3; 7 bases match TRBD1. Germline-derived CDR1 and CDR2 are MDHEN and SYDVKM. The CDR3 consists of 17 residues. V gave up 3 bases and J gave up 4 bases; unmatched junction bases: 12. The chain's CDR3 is CASSLEDRTPDGNTIYF. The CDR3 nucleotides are TGTGCCAGCAGTTTGGAGGACAGGACTCCTGACGGAAACACCATATATTTT.

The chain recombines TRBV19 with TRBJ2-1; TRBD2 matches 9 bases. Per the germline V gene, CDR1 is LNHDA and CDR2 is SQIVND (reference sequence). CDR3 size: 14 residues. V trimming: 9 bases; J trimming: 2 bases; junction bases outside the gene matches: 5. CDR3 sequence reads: CASWRGGTYNEQFF. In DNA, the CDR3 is TGTGCCAGCTGGCGGGGGGGGACCTACAATGAGCAGTTCTTC. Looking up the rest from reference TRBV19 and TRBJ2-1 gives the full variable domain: DGGITQSPKYLFRKEGQNVTLSCEQNLNHDAMYWYRQDPGQGLRLIYYSQIVNDFQKGDIAEGYSVSREKKESFPLTVTSAQKNPTAFYLCASWRGGTYNEQFFGPGTRLTVL.

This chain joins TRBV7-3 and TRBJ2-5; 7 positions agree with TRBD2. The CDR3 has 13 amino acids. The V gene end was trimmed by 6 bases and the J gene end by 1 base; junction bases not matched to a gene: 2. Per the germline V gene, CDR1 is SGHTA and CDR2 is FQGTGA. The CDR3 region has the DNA TGTGCCAGCAGGTTAGCGGGCCAAGAGACCCAGTACTTC. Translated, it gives CASRLAGQETQYF.

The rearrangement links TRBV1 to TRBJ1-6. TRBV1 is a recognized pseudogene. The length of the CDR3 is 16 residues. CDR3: CTSSHAKSSYNSPLHF. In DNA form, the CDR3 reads TGCACCAGCAGCCACGCGAAGAGCTCCTATAATTCACCCCTCCACTTT.

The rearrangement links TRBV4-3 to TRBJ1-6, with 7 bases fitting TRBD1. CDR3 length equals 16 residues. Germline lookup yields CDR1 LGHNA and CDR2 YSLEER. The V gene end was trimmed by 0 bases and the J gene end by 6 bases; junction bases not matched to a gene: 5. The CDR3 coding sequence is TGCGCCAGCAGCCAAGACCTCGGGACAGCTAATTCACCCCTCCACTTT. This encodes CASSQDLGTANSPLHF.

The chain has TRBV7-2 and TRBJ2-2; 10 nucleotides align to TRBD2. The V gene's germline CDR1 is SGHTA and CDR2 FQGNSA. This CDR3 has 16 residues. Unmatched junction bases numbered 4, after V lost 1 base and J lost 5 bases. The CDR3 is CASSLDSGRRTGELFF. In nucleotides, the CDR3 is TGTGCCAGCAGCTTAGATAGCGGGAGGCGTACCGGGGAGCTGTTTTTT.

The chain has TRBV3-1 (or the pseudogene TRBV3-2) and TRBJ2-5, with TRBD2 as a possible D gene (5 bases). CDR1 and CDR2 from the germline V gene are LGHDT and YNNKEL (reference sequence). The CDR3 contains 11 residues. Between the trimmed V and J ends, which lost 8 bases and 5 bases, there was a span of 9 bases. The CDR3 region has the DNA TGTGCCAGCTCATGGGAGGAGACCCAGTACTTC. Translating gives CASSWEETQYF.